This T cell receptor beta chain was identified during a study of blood T cells in healthy people across ages. With a J-beta primer mix and a sample-barcoded 5' primer, a second PCR ran about 7 to 12 cycles. All samples yielded 2.5 million or more CDR3-containing paired-end reads. TCRdb re-called the 5' RACE reads through MiXCR, storing one row per CDR3 protein. The data contain some 930,000 distinct CDR3 sequences, 25% to 35% of them singletons. CDR3 length equals 10 residues. Trimming took off 4 bases at V and 10 bases at J, with 10 bases between the two ends. Germline CDR1 is SQVTM and CDR2 is ANQGSEA. Ten or more counts support this clonotype. The same sample was also studied in work on T cells of mothers and their children.

J is TRBJ1-1 and V is TRBV29-1; D gene unclear. The specimen sequenced was blood. The receptor comes from a woman in her 40s in good health. CDR3: CSVGELLAFF. The DNA for the CDR3 is TGCAGCGTTGGGGAACTGCTAGCTTTCTTT.